This entry lists 9 T cell receptor beta chains sequenced from one sample in a study of shared clonotypes between healthy human individuals. Profiling relied on immunoSEQ multiplex PCR, and the TCRdb table lists in-frame clones only, not all of them. The profile shows millions of clones, 85% to 95% of them singletons. What was sequenced was naive CD4+ T cells sorted from blood. Specified subset: CD45RA+ positively selected. These receptors were collected from a man younger than 35 in good health.

Note on this clone: This sample also contains other DNA sequences that code for the same CDR3. The chain employs TRBV5-1 and TRBJ1-2; possibly TRBD1 for D (5 bases). The CDR3 extends over 12 amino acids. Germline V gene data show CDR1 as SGHRS and CDR2 as YFSETQ. Trimming took off 2 bases at V and 8 bases at J, with 10 bases between the two ends. In DNA, the CDR3 is TGCGCCAGCAGCTTAGGGACGTGGGGCTACACCTTC. Residues: CASSLGTWGYTF.

This sequence joins TRBV21-1 and TRBJ2-5; the table calls TRBD2, which could not be checked here. TRBV21-1 constitutes a pseudogene. There are 18 residues in the CDR3. CDR3 DNA sequence: TGTGCCAGCAGCCTGGACCCGTTGCGGGAGGGATTCCAAGAGACCCAGTACTTC. It specifies CASSLDPLREGFQETQYF.

This clone was counted at least ten times. This sample includes further DNA sequences coding for the same CDR3. The chain has TRBV4-1 and TRBJ1-6; D perhaps matches TRBD1 (6 bases). V was cut by 0 bases and J by 6 bases, with 15 bases left in between. CDR1 is MGHRA and CDR2 is YSYEKL in the germline V gene. The CDR3 extends over 17 amino acids. This chain's CDR3 is CASSQEATRGANSPLHF. CDR3 nucleotides: TGCGCCAGCAGCCAAGAGGCGACAAGGGGGGCTAATTCACCCCTCCACTTT.

V usage is TRBV28 and J usage is TRBJ2-3, with D unclear. Trimming removed 6 bases from V and 1 base from J, with 14 bases in between. Germline V CDR1 and CDR2: MDHEN, SYDVKM. This CDR3 has 15 amino acids. As DNA, the CDR3 is TGTGCCAGCAGCCGACCGGGTACCGGCACAGATACGCAGTATTTT. This sequence encodes CASSRPGTGTDTQYF.

V and J are TRBV6-1 and TRBJ2-7, with 9 bases aligning to TRBD1. The CDR3 has 13 amino acids. Germline V gene data show CDR1 as MNHNS and CDR2 as SASEGT. CDR3 DNA: TGTGCAGGAGTCCGGGACAGGGACCACGAGCAGTACTTC. Its translation: CAGVRDRDHEQYF.

The chain employs TRBV7-9 and TRBJ2-7; D not resolved. CDR1 and CDR2 from the germline V gene are SEHNR and FQNEAQ (reference sequence). The CDR3 is made up of 13 amino acids. The ends were cut back, 4 bases at V and 4 bases at J, with 11 bases in the middle. The CDR3 region is CASSSGVLYEQYF. CDR3 nucleotides: TGTGCCAGCAGCTCCGGAGTTTTGTACGAGCAGTACTTC.

The chain is built from TRBV14 and TRBJ1-6; possible D gene TRBD1, 6 bases. The V and J ends lost 7 bases and 10 bases respectively, with 17 bases between them. CDR3 size: 14 residues. Germline CDR1 SGHDN, CDR2 FVKESK. In DNA form, the CDR3 reads TGTGCCAGCAACGCAGGGGAGGTAAACTCACCCCTCCACTTT. This gives the protein CASNAGEVNSPLHF.

In DNA, the CDR3 is TGCGCCAGCAGCCAAGCCTCCTACCAGGGCCAAGAGACCCAGTACTTC. This sequence encodes CASSQASYQGQETQYF. V gene TRBV4-1 combines with J gene TRBJ2-5; possible D gene TRBD1, 5 bases. Trimming pared 1 base from V and 1 base from J, leaving 13 bases between. The V gene's germline CDR1 is MGHRA and CDR2 YSYEKL. This CDR3 is built from 16 residues.

The gene calls are TRBV10-3 and TRBJ1-1; D perhaps matches TRBD1 (5 bases). V was clipped by 0 bases and J by 5 bases, with 10 bases between them. Germline CDR1 is ENHRY and CDR2 is SYGVKD. There are 14 residues in the CDR3. This CDR3 is CAISESRDGTEAFF. CDR3 sequence (DNA): TGTGCCATCAGTGAGTCCAGGGATGGAACTGAAGCTTTCTTT.